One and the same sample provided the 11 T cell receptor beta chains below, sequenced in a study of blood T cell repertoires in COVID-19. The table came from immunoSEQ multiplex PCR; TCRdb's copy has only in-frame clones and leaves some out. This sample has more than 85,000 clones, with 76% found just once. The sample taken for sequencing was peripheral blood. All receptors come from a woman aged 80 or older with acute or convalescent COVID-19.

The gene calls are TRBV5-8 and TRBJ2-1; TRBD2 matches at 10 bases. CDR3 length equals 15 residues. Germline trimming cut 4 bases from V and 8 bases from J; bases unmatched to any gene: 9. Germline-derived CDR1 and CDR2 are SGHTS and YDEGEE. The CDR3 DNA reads TGTGCCAGCAGCCCGAAGGCTAGCGGGAGTGATGAGCAGTTCTTC. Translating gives CASSPKASGSDEQFF.

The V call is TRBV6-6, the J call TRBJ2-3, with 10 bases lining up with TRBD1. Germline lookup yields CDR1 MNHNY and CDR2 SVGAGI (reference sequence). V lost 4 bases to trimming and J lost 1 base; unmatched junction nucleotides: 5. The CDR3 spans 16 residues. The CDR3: CASSSDRGLGTDTQYF. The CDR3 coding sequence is TGTGCCAGCAGTTCAGACAGGGGGCTCGGCACAGATACGCAGTATTTT.

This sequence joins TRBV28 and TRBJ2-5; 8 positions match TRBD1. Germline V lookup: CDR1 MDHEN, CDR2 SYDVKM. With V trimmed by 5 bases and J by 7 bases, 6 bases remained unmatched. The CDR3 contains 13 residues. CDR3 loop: CASSQTGVGTQYF. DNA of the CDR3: TGTGCCAGCAGTCAGACAGGGGTTGGGACCCAGTACTTC.

Written as DNA, the CDR3 is TGTGCCAGCAGTTTATCGAGAGCGACTGAAGCTTTCTTT. This codes for CASSLSRATEAFF. V is TRBV27 and J is TRBJ1-1; D remains ambiguous. With 0 bases removed from V and 5 bases from J, the gap between germline ends came to 7 bases. The CDR3 covers 13 residues. Germline CDR1 and CDR2: MNHEY and SMNVEV (reference sequence).

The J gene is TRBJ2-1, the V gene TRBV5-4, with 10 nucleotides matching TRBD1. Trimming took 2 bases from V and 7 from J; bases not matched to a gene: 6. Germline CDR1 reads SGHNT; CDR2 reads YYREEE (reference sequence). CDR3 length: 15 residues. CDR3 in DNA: TGTGCCAGCAGCTTACCGGGACAGGGGTCGAATGAGCAGTTCTTC. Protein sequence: CASSLPGQGSNEQFF.

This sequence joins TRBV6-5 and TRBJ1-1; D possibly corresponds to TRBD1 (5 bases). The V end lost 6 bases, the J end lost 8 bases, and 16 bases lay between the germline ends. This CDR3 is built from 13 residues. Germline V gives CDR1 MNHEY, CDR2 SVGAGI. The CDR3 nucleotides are TGTGCCAGCAGGATTTCTTTCGGGGGGGAAGCTTTCTTT. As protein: CASRISFGGEAFF.

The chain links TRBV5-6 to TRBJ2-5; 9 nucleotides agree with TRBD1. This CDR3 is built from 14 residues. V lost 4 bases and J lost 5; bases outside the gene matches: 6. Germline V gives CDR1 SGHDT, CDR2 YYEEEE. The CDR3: CASSLTGGGETQYF. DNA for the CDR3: TGTGCCAGCAGCCTGACAGGGGGAGGGGAGACCCAGTACTTC.

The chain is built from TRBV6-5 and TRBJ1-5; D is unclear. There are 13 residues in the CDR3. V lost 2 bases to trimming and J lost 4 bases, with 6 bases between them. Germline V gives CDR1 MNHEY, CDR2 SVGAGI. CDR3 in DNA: TGTGCCAGCAGTTACGGGAGAAATCAGCCCCAGCATTTT. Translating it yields CASSYGRNQPQHF.

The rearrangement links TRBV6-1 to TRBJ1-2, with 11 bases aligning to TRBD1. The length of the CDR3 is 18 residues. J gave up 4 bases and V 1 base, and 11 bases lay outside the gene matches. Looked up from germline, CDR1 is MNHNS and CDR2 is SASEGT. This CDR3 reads CASSEGTGGFLRGYGYTF. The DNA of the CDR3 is TGTGCCAGCAGTGAAGGGACAGGGGGCTTTCTCCGGGGCTATGGCTACACCTTC.

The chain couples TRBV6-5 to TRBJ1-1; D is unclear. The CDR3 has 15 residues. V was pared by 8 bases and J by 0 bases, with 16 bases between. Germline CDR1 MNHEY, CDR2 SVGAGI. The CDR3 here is CASETLVFMNTEAFF. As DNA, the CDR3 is TGTGCCAGCGAGACACTAGTCTTCATGAACACTGAAGCTTTCTTT.

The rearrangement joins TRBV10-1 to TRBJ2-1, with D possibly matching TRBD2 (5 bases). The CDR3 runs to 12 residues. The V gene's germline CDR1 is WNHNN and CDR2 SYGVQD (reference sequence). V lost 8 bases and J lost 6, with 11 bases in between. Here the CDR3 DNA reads TGCGCCAGCGGCCCGGGATCCAATGAGCAGTTCTTC. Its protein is CASGPGSNEQFF.